This T cell receptor (beta chain) was sequenced for a study of blood T cell repertoires in COVID-19. Study context: Acute-phase and convalescent COVID-19 samples originated in the United States, Italy and Spain. T cells, B-cell-depleted T cells, or PBMCs supplied cDNA or gDNA.

Authors' analysis steps: Reference gene primer amplification gave estimated nucleated cell counts. Method: immunoSEQ multiplex PCR; TCRdb's copy keeps in-frame clones and lacks some. V, J and clone size are those of that table, while D and trimming were read from the DNA. This sample has nearly 50,000 clones; about 85% occur once, and the top ten carry over 4.5%. In its sample, this clone was seen once. In germline, CDR1 is ENHRY, CDR2 SYGVKD. The CDR3 runs 18 residues. The V gene end was trimmed by 2 bases and the J gene end by 0 bases; junction bases not matched to a gene: 7. Source material: peripheral blood. The V call is TRBV10-3, the J call TRBJ2-3, with 11 bases aligning to TRBD2. The sequence derives from a man aged 40-55 years with active COVID-19. CDR3 in DNA: TGTGCCATCAGTGAGGGACTAGCGGGCAAGTCTAGCACAGATACGCAGTATTTT. Residues: CAISEGLAGKSSTDTQYF.